This TCR beta chain was identified during a study of blood T cells in healthy people across ages. Each donor gave roughly 10 milliliters of peripheral blood. Sample-barcoded 5' priming and a J-beta primer mix drove a second PCR of 7 to 11 cycles. TCRdb called the 5' RACE reads again in MiXCR, with one record for every CDR3 protein. The sample has some 1.7 million distinct CDR3 sequences, 28% seen once. This clonotype was obtained from a woman in her 30s in good health. Sequencing used blood.

The CDR3 spells CASSVAPRTGGTEAFF. Written as DNA, the CDR3 is TGTGCCAGCAGCGTAGCGCCTCGGACAGGGGGGACTGAAGCTTTCTTT. The chain couples TRBV9 to TRBJ1-1, with TRBD1 matching 10 bases. Germline V CDR1 and CDR2: SGDLS, YYNGEE. Trimming removed 0 bases from V and 5 bases from J; junction bases left unmatched: 7. This CDR3 spans 16 amino acids.